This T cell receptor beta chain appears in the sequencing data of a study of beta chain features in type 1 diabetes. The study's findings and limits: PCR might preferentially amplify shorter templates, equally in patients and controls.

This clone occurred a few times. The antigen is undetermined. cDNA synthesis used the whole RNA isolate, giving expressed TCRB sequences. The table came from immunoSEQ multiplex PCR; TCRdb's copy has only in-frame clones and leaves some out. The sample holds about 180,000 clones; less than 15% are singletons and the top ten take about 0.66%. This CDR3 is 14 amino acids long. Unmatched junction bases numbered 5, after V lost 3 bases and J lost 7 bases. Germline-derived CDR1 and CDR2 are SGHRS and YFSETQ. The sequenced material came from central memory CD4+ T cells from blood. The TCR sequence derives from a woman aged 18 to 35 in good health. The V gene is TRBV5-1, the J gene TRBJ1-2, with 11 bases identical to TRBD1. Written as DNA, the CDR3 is TGCGCCAGCAGCTGGGACAGGGGGTCTGGTGGCTACACCTTC. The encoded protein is CASSWDRGSGGYTF.